This TCR beta chain was identified in a study of blood T cell repertoires in COVID-19. Overall study context: Samples representing acute and convalescent COVID-19 were sourced from the United States, Italy and Spain. Sources were T cells, B-cell-depleted T cells, or PBMCs; the material itself was cDNA or gDNA.

In the original analysis: Amplified reference gene primers provided the basis for estimating nucleated cell counts. Generated by immunoSEQ multiplex PCR, the TCRdb table keeps only in-frame clones and is missing some. V, J and clone size are taken as reported in that table, and D and trimming were inferred from the DNA itself. The data contain roughly 53,000 clones, almost 85% of them singletons. Sequences were obtained from peripheral blood. The receptor was derived from a human donor in a cohort sampled during active COVID-19.

The DNA for the CDR3 is TGTGCCAGCAGCTTAGGGGGTAACAGGGCGGGGACCCAGTACTTC. Amino acids: CASSLGGNRAGTQYF. This rearrangement joins TRBV7-2 to TRBJ2-5; weak D call: TRBD1 (6 bases). The CDR3 runs 15 residues. CDR1 and CDR2 from the germline V gene are SGHTA and FQGNSA. Trimming shortened V by 1 base and J by 7 bases, and 16 bases separated the two germline ends.